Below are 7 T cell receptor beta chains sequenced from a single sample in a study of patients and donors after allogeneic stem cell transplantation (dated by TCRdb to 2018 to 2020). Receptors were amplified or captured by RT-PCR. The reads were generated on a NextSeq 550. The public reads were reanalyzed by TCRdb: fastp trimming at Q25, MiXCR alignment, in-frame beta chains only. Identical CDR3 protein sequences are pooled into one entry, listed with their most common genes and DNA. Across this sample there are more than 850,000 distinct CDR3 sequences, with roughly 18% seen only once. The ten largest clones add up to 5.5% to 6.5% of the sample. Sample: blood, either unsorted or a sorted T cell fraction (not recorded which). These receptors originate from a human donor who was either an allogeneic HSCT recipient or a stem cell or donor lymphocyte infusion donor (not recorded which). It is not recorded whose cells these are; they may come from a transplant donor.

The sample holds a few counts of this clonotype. The CDR3 region is CASGLEGASRMELFF. CDR3 sequence (DNA): TGTGCCAGCGGCCTCGAGGGGGCGAGTAGGATGGAGCTGTTTTTT. The chain is built from TRBV5-5 and TRBJ2-2; the match to TRBD1 covers 7 bases. The V segment lost 7 bases and the J segment 10 bases; nucleotides outside the gene matches: 16. Germline V gene lookup returns CDR1 SGHKS and CDR2 YYEKEE (reference sequence). The CDR3 totals 15 residues.

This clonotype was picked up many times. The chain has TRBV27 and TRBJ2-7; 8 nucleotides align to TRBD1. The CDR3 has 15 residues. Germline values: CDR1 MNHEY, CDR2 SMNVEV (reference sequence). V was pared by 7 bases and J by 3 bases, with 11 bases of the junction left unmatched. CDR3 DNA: TGTGCCAGCATCCCTTTTGCAGGGGGCGGCTACGAGCAGTACTTC. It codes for CASIPFAGGGYEQYF.

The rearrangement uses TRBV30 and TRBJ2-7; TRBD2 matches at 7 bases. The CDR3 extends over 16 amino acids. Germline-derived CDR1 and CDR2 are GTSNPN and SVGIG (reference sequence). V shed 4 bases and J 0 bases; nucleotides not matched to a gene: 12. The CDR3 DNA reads TGTGCCTGGAATTTAAATAGGGGACTATCCTCCTACGAGCAGTACTTC. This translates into CAWNLNRGLSSYEQYF.

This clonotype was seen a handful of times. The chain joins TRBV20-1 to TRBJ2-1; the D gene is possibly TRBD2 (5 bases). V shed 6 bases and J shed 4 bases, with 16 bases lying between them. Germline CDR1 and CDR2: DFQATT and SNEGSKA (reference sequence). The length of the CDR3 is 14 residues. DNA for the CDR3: TGCAGTGCCCCTAGGCAGCGGAATTACAATGAGCAGTTCTTC. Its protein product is CSAPRQRNYNEQFF.

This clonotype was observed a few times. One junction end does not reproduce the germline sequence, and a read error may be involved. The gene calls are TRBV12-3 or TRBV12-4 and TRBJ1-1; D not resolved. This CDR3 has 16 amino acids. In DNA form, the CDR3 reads TGTGCCAGCAGTTTAGCCCCCCTCTCGGTATACACTGACGCTTTCTTT. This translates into CASSLAPLSVYTDAFF.

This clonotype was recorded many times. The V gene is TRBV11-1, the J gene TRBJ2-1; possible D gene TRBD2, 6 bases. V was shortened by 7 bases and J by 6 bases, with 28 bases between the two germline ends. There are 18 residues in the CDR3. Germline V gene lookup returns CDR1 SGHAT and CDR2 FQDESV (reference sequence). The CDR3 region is CASTPESGSTGSSNEQFF. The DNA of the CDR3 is TGTGCCAGCACGCCGGAATCAGGGTCAACCGGGAGTAGCAATGAGCAGTTCTTC.

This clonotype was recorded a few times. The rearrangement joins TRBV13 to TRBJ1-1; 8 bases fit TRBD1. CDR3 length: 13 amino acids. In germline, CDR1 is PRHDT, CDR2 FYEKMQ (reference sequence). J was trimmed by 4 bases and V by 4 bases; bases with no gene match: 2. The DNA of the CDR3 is TGTGCCAGCAGCTCCAGGGGGCTCACTGAAGCTTTCTTT. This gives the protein CASSSRGLTEAFF. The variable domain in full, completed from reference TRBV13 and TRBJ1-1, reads AAGVIQSPRHLIKEKRETATLKCYPIPRHDTVYWYQQGPGQDPQFLISFYEKMQSDKGSIPDRFSAQQFSDYHSELNMSSLELGDSALYFCASSSRGLTEAFFGQGTRLTVV.